This TCR beta chain was captured by sequencing in a study of blood T cells in healthy people across ages. This CDR3 has 12 residues. Between the trimmed V and J ends, which lost 5 bases and 6 bases, there was a span of 12 bases. From germline, CDR1 is SQVTM and CDR2 ANQGSEA. Study-level findings and limits: With naive T cell percentage, TCR beta diversity showed a strong correlation. TCR beta diversity, measured per million T cells, fell in a roughly linear way with age.

Primed by a sample-barcoded 5' primer and a J-beta primer mix, a second PCR proceeded for about 7 to 11 cycles. Each cDNA molecule carried a tag from a template-switch adaptor that contained 12 random nucleotides. No fewer than 3 million CDR3-containing paired-end reads came from each sample. TCRdb fed the 5' RACE reads into MiXCR, producing one record per CDR3 protein. The data hold about a million distinct CDR3 sequences, with roughly half observed a single time. As to this clonotype: Its target is not known.

The chain recombines TRBV29-1 with TRBJ2-3; D is unclear. Sequencing was performed on blood. The receptor was derived from a woman aged 55-75 years in good health. CDR3 region: CSVSAGRDTQYF. CDR3 in DNA: TGCAGCGTTTCGGCCGGCAGGGATACGCAGTATTTT.